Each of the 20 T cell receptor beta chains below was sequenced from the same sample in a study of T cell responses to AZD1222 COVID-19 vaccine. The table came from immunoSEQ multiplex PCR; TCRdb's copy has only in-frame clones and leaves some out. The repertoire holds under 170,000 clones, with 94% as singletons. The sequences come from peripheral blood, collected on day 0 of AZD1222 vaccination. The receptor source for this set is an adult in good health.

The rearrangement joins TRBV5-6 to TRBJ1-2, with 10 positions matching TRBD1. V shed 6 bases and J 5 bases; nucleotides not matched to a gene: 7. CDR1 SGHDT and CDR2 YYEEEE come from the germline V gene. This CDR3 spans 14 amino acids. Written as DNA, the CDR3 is TGTGCCAGCAACTTACCGGGACAGGGGTATGGCTACACCTTC. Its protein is CASNLPGQGYGYTF.

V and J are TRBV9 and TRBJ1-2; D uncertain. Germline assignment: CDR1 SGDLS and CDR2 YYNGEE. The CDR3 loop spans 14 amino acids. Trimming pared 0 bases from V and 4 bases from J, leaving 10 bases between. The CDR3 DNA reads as TGTGCCAGCAGCGTAGAAGGACCCTCCTATGGCTACACCTTC. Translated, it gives CASSVEGPSYGYTF.

CDR3: CASMDRDSSGANVLTF. As DNA, the CDR3 is TGTGCCAGCATGGACAGAGATTCCTCTGGGGCCAACGTCCTGACTTTC. This sequence joins TRBV25-1 and TRBJ2-6; TRBD1 might be the D (6 bases). The germline CDR1 and CDR2 sequences are MGHDK and SYGVNS. CDR3 length: 16 amino acids. Trimming stripped 7 bases from V and 0 bases from J, with 13 bases between.

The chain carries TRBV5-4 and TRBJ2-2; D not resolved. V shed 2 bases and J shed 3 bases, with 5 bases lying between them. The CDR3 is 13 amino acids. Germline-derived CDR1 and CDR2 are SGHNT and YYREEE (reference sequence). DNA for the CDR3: TGTGCCAGCAGCTTCTTGGACACCGGGGAGCTGTTTTTT. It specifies CASSFLDTGELFF.

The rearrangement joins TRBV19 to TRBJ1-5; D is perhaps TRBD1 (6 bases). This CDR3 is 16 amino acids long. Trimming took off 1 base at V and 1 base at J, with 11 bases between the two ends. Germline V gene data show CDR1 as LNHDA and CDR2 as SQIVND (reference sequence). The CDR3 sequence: CASSIGGRGSNQPQHF. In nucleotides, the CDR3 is TGTGCCAGTAGTATAGGAGGCAGGGGAAGCAATCAGCCCCAGCATTTT.

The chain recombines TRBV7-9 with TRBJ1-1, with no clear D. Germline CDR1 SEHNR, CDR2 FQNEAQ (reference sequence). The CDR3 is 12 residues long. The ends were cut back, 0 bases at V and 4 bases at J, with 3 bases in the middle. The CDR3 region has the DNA TGTGCCAGCAGCTTAGCGTTCACTGAAGCTTTCTTT. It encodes CASSLAFTEAFF.

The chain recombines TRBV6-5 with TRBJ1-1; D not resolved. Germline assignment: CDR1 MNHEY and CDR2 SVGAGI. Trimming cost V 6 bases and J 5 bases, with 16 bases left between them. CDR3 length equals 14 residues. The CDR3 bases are TGTGCCAGCAGGCTGGATCAGGATATAACTGAAGCTTTCTTT. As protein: CASRLDQDITEAFF.

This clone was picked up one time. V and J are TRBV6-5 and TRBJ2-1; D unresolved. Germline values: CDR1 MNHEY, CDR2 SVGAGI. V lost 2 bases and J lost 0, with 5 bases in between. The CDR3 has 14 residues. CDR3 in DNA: TGTGCCAGCAGTTACACTCCCTCCTACAATGAGCAGTTCTTC. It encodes CASSYTPSYNEQFF.

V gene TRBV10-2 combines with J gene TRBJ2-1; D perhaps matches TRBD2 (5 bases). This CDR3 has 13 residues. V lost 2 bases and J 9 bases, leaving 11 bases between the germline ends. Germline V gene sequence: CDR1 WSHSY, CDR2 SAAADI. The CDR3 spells CASSERPAGEQFF. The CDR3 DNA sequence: TGCGCCAGCAGTGAGCGGCCGGCGGGTGAGCAGTTCTTC.

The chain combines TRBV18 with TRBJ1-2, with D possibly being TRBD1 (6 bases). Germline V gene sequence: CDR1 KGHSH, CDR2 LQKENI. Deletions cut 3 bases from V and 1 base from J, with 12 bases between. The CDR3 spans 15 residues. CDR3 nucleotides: TGTGCCAGCTCACCCTGGACAGATCATAACTATGGCTACACCTTC. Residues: CASSPWTDHNYGYTF.

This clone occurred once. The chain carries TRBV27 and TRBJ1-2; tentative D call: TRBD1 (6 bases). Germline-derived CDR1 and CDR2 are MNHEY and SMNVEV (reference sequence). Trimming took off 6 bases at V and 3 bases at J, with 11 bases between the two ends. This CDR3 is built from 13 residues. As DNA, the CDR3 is TGTGCCAGCAGGGCGACAGGACACTATGGCTACACCTTC. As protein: CASRATGHYGYTF.

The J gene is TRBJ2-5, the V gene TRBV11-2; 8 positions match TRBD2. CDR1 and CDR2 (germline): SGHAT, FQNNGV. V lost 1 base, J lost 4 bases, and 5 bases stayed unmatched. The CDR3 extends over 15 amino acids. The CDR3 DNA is TGTGCCAGCAGCTTAGTTGCGGGAGGCGGAGAGACCCAGTACTTC. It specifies CASSLVAGGGETQYF.

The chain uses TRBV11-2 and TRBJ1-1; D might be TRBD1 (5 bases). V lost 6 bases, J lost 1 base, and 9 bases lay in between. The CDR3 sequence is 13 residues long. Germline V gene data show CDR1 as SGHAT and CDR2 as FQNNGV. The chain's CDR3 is CASSNRRNTEAFF. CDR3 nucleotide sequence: TGTGCCAGCAGTAACAGGAGGAACACTGAAGCTTTCTTT. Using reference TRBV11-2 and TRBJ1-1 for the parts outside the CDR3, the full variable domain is EAGVAQSPRYKIIEKRQSVAFWCNPISGHATLYWYQQILGQGPKLLIQFQNNGVVDDSQLPKDRFSAERLKGVDSTLKIQPAKLEDSAVYLCASSNRRNTEAFFGQGTRLTVV.

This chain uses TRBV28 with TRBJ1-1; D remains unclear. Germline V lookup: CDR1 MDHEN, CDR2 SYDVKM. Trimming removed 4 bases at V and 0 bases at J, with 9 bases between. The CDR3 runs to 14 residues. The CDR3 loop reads CASSYSAMNTEAFF. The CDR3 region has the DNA TGTGCCAGCAGTTATTCGGCTATGAACACTGAAGCTTTCTTT. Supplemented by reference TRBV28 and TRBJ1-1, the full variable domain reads DVKVTQSSRYLVKRTGEKVFLECVQDMDHENMFWYRQDPGLGLRLIYFSYDVKMKEKGDIPEGYSVSREKKERFSLILESASTNQTSMYLCASSYSAMNTEAFFGQGTRLTVV.

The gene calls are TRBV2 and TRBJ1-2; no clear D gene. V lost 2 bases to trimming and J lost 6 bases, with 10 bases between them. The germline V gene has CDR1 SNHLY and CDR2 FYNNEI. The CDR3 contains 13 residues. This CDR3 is CASSEWLANGYTF. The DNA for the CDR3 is TGTGCCAGCAGTGAATGGTTAGCCAATGGCTACACCTTC.

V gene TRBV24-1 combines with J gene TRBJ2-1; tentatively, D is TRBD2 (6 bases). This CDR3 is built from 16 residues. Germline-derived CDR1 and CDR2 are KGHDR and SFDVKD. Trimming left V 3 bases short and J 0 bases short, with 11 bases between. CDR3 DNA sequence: TGTGCCACCAGTGATACTTCCGGGAGCTCCTACAATGAGCAGTTCTTC. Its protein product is CATSDTSGSSYNEQFF.

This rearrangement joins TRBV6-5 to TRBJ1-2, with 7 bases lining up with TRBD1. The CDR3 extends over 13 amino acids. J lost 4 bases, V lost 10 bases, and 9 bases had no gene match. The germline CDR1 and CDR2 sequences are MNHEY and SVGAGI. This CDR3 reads CATSIGTAYGYTF. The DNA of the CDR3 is TGTGCCACTTCAATAGGGACAGCCTATGGCTACACCTTC.

The CDR3 region is CASGPLGGFQPQHF. In DNA form, the CDR3 reads TGTGCCAGCGGGCCCCTGGGGGGGTTTCAGCCCCAGCATTTT. J is TRBJ1-5 and V is TRBV27; maybe TRBD1 (5 bases). This CDR3 has 14 amino acids. The V and J ends lost 8 bases and 6 bases respectively, with 17 bases between them. CDR1 is MNHEY, CDR2 SMNVEV, per germline (reference sequence).

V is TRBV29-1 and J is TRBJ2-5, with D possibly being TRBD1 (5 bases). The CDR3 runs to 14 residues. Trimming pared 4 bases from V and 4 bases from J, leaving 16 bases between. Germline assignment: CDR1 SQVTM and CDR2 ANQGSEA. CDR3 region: CSVGYSAQGETQYF. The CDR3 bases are TGCAGCGTTGGATACAGCGCCCAGGGAGAGACCCAGTACTTC.

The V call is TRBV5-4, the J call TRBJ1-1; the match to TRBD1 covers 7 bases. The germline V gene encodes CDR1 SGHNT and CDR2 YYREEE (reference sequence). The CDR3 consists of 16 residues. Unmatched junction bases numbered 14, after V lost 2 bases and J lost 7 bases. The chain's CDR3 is CASSFGQGDFGYEAFF. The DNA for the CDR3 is TGTGCCAGCAGCTTCGGGCAGGGGGACTTTGGGTATGAAGCTTTCTTT.